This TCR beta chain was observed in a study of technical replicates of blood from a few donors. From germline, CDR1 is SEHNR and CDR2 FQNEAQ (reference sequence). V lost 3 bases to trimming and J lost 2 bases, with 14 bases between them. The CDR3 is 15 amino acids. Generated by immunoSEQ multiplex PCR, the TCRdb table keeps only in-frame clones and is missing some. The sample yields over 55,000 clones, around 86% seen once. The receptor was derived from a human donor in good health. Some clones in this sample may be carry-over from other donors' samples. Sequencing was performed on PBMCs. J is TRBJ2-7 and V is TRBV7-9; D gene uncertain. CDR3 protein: CASSFYRNFTYEQYF. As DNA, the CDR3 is TGTGCCAGCAGCTTCTACAGAAATTTTACCTACGAGCAGTACTTC.